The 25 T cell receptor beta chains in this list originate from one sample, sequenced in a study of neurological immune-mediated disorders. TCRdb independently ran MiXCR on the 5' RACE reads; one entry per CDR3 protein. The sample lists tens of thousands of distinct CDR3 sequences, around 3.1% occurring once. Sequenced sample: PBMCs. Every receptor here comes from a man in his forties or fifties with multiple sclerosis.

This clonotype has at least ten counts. The CDR3 region has the DNA TGTGCCAGCAGTTCGGGACTCCTCCGGGCACCCCTCCACTTT. Its protein product is CASSSGLLRAPLHF. The chain employs TRBV12-3 or TRBV12-4 and TRBJ1-6; D might be TRBD1 (5 bases). The V and J ends lost 4 bases and 11 bases respectively, with 15 bases between them. The CDR3 totals 14 residues.

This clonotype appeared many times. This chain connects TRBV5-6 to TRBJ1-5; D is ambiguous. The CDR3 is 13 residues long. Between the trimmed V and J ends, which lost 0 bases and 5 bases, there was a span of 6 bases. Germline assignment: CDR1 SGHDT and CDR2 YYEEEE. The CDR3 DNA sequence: TGTGCCAGCAGCTTGGGGCCTTATCAGCCCCAGCATTTT. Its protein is CASSLGPYQPQHF.

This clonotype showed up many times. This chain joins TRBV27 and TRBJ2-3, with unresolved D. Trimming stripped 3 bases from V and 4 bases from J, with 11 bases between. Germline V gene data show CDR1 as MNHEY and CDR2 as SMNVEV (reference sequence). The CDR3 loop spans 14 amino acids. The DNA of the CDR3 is TGTGCCAGCAGTTTGTCATATCGGTCAGATACGCAGTATTTT. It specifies CASSLSYRSDTQYF.

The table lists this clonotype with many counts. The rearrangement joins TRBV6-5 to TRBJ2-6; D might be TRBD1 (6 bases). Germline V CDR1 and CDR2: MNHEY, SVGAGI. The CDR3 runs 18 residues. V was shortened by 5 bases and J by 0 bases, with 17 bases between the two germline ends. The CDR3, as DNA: TGTGCCAGCAGTACAGACCCCAGGGGCCTCTCTGGGGCCAACGTCCTGACTTTC. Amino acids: CASSTDPRGLSGANVLTF.

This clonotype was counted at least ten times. DNA of the CDR3: TGTGCCAGCAGCTTGACTACACCACCCCAAGAGACCCAGTACTTC. Its translation: CASSLTTPPQETQYF. This chain joins TRBV7-8 and TRBJ2-5; a possible D gene is TRBD2 (5 bases). With 3 bases removed from V and 1 base from J, the gap between germline ends came to 12 bases. The CDR3 runs to 15 residues. CDR1 is SGHVS and CDR2 is FQNEAQ in the germline V gene.

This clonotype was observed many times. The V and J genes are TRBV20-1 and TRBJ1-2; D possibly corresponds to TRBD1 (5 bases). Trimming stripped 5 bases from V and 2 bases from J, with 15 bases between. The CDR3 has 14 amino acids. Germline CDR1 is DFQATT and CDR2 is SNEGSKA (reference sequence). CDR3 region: CSARMGGGNYGYTF. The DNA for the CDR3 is TGCAGTGCTCGAATGGGTGGGGGAAACTATGGCTACACCTTC.

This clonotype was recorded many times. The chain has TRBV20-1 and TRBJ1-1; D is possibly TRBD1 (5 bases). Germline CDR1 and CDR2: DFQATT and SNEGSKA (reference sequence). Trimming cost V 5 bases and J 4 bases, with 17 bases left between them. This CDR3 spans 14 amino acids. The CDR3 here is CSAWRTLTGTEAFF. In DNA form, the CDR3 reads TGCAGTGCTTGGAGGACACTCACAGGCACTGAAGCTTTCTTT.

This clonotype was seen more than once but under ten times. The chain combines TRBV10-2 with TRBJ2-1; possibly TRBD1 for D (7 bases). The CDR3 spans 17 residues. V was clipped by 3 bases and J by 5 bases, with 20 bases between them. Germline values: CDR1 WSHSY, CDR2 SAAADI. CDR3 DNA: TGCGCCAGCAGTGAAAGTTCCGGGAGACAGGGTAACAATGAGCAGTTCTTC. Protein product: CASSESSGRQGNNEQFF.

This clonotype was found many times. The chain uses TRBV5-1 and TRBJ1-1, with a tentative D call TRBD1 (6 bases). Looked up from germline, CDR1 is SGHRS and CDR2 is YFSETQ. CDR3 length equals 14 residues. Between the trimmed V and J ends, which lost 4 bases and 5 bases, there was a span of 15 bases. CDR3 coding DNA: TGCGCCAGCAGCGCACAGGGATCTGGAACTGAAGCTTTCTTT. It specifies CASSAQGSGTEAFF.

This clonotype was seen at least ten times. CDR3 nucleotides: TGTGCCAGCATGGCCATCGGCGGAAGCCAGACCCAGTACTTC. This codes for CASMAIGGSQTQYF. The chain joins TRBV2 to TRBJ2-5; no reliable D call. Per the germline V gene, CDR1 is SNHLY and CDR2 is FYNNEI. The length of the CDR3 is 14 residues. Deletions cut 7 bases from V and 6 bases from J, with 18 bases between.

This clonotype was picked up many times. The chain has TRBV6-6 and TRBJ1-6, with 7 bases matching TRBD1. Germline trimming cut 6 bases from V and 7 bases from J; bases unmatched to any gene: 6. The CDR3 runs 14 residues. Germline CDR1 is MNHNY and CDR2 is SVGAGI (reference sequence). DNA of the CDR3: TGTGCCAGCAGCTCACAGGGGTCGAATTCACCCCTCCACTTT. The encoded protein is CASSSQGSNSPLHF.

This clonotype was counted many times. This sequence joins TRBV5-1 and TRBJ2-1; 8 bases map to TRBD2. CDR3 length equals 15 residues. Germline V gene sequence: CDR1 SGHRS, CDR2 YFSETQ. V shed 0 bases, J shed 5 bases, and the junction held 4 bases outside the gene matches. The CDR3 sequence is CASSLGGRPNNEQFF. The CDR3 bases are TGCGCCAGCAGCTTGGGCGGGAGGCCCAACAATGAGCAGTTCTTC.

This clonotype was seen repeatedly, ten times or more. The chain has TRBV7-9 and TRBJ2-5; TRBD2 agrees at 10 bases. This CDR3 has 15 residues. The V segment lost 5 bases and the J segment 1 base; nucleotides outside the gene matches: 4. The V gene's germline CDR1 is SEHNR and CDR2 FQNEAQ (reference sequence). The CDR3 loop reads CASSQGLAVQETQYF. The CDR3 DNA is TGTGCCAGCAGCCAAGGACTAGCGGTCCAAGAGACCCAGTACTTC. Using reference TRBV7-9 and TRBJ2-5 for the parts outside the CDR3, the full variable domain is DTGVSQNPRHKITKRGQNVTFRCDPISEHNRLYWYRQTLGQGPEFLTYFQNEAQLEKSRLLSDRFSAERPKGSFSTLEIQRTEQGDSAMYLCASSQGLAVQETQYFGPGTRLLVL.

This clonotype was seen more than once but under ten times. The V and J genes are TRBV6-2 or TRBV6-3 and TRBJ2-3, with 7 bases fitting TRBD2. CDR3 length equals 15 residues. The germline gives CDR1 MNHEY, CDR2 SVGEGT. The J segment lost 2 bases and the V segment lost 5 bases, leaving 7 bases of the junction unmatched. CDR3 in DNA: TGTGCCAGCAGTACCAGGACTAGAAACACAGATACGCAGTATTTT. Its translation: CASSTRTRNTDTQYF.

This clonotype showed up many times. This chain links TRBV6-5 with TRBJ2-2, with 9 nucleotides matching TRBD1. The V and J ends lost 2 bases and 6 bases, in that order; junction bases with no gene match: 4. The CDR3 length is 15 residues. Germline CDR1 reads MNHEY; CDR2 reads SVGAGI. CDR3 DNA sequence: TGTGCCAGCAGTTACGGGGACAGGGTATCCGGGGAGCTGTTTTTT. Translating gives CASSYGDRVSGELFF.

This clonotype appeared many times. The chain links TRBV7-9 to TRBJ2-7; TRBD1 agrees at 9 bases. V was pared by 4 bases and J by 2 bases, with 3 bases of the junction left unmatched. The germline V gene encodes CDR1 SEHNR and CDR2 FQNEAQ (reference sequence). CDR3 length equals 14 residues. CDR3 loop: CASSSRTGAYEQYF. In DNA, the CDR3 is TGTGCCAGCAGCTCGAGGACAGGGGCCTACGAGCAGTACTTC. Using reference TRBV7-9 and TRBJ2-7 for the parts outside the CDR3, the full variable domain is DTGVSQNPRHKITKRGQNVTFRCDPISEHNRLYWYRQTLGQGPEFLTYFQNEAQLEKSRLLSDRFSAERPKGSFSTLEIQRTEQGDSAMYLCASSSRTGAYEQYFGPGTRLTVT.

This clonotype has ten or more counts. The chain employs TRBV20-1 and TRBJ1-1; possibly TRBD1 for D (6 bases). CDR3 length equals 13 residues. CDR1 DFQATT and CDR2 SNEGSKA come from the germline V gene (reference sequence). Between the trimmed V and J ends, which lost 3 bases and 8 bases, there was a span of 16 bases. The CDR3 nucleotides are TGCAGTGCTAGTCCCCCGGGGGCATCGGAAGCTTTCTTT. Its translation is CSASPPGASEAFF.

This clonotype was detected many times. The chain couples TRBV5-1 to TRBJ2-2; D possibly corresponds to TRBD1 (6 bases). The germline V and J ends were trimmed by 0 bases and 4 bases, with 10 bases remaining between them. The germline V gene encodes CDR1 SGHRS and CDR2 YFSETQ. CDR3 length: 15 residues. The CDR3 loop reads CASSLEGETTGELFF. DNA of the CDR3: TGCGCCAGCAGCTTGGAGGGGGAGACCACCGGGGAGCTGTTTTTT.

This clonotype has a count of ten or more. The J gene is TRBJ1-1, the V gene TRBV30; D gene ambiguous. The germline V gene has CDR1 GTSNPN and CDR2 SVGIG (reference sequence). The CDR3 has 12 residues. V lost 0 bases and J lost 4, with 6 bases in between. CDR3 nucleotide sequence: TGTGCCTGGAGTGTACTGGGCACTGAAGCTTTCTTT. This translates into CAWSVLGTEAFF. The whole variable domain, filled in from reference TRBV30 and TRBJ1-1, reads SQTIHQWPATLVQPVGSPLSLECTVEGTSNPNLYWYRQAAGRGLQLLFYSVGIGQISSEVPQNLSASRPQDRQFILSSKKLLLSDSGFYLCAWSVLGTEAFFGQGTRLTVV.

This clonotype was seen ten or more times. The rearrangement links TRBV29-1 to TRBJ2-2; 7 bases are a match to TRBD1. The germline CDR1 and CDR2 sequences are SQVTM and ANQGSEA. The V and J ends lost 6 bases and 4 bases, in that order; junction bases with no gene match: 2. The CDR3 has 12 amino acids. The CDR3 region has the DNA TGCAGCGTCAGGGGGATCACCGGGGAGCTGTTTTTT. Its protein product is CSVRGITGELFF.

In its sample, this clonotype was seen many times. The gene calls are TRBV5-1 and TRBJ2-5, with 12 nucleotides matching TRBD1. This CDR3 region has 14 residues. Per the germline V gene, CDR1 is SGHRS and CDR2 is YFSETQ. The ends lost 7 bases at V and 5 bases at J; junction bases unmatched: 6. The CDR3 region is CASSGQGAWETQYF. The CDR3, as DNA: TGCGCCAGCTCGGGACAGGGGGCTTGGGAGACCCAGTACTTC.

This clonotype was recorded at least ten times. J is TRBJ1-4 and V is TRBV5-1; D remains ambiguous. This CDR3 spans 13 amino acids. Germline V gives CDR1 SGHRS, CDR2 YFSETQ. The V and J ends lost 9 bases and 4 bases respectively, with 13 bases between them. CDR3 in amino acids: CATSVSVNEKLFF. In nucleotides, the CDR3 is TGCGCCACCTCGGTGAGCGTTAATGAAAAACTGTTTTTT.

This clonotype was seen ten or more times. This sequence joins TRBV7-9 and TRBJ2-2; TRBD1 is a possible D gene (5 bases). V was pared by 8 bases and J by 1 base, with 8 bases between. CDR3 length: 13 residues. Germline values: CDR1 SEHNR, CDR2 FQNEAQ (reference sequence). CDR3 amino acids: CASLGLNTGELFF. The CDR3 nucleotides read TGTGCCAGCTTGGGGCTGAACACCGGGGAGCTGTTTTTT.

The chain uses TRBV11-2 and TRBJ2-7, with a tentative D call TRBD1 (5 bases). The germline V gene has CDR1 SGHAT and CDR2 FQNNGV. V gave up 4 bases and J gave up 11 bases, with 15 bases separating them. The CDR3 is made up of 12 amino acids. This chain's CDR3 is CASSSRTSPEYF. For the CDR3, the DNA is TGTGCCAGCAGCTCGCGGACATCCCCTGAGTACTTC.

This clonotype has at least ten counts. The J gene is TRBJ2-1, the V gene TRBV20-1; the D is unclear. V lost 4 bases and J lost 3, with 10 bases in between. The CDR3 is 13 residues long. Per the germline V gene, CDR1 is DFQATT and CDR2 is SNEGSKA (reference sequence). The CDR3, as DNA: TGCAGTGCTAACAAGGGCCTCTACAATGAGCAGTTCTTC. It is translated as CSANKGLYNEQFF.